This record covers a single TCR beta chain. Germline assignment: CDR1 MGHDK and CDR2 SYGVNS. Trimming left V 8 bases short and J 0 bases short, with 5 bases between. The CDR3 is 12 amino acids. These data originate in a study of shared clonotypes between healthy human individuals. Across several immunoSEQ plates, the genomic DNA of each subset was split evenly. What was sequenced on ten immunoSEQ deep assay plates was unsorted PBMC DNA. Original analysis: Filtering differed, since immunoSEQ gave only junction sequences and no quality scores. Repertoires were generated with immunoSEQ multiplex PCR, while TCRdb's copy carries only in-frame clones and drops some. V and J calls plus clone size are reproduced from that table; the DNA served to infer D and trimming. Of approximately 500,000 clones in the sample, about 80% are singletons; the top ten hold approximately 12%. Tens of millions of PBMCs were counted before genomic DNA extraction.

The gene calls are TRBV25-1 and TRBJ1-5; the D is unclear. The clonotype comes from a woman aged 35 to 49 in good health. Some clones in this sample may be carry-over from other donors' samples. Sequencing was performed on PBMCs. This CDR3 reads CASQYSNQPQHF. CDR3 nucleotides: TGTGCCAGCCAGTATAGCAATCAGCCCCAGCATTTT.